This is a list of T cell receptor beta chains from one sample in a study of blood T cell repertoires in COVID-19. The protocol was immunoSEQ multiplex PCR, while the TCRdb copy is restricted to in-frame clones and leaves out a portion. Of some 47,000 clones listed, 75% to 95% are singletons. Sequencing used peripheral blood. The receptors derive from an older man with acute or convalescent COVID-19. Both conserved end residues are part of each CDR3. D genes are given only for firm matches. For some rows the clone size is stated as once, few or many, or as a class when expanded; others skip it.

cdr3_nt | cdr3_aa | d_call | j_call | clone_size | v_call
TGCAGCGGAGGTAGGGGAAACACCATATATTTT | CSGGRGNTIYF | NA | TRBJ1-3 | NA | TRBV29-1
TGTGCCAGCAGCGTCGCCCCATGGAGGTCCGGCACAGATACGCAGTATTTT | CASSVAPWRSGTDTQYF | NA | TRBJ2-3 | NA | TRBV9
TGTGCCAGCAGGGCATCATCAGGGGGGTCGAACACTGAAGCTTTCTTT | CASRASSGGSNTEAFF | TRBD1 | TRBJ1-1 | NA | TRBV2
TGTGCCAGCAGTGCGGGCAGACTAGCTAATTCACCCCTCCACTTT | CASSAGRLANSPLHF | NA | TRBJ1-6 | NA | TRBV2
TGTGCCAGCAGCCGCCGGGGGAACACCGGGGAGCTGTTTTTT | CASSRRGNTGELFF | NA | TRBJ2-2 | NA | TRBV7-6
TGTGCCAGCAGCCAACCCCGAAGGGAGGGTAATGAAAAACTGTTTTTT | CASSQPRREGNEKLFF | NA | TRBJ1-4 | NA | TRBV4-2
TGTGCCAGCAGTTACACCCGACAGTCAGGTCAGCCCCAGCATTTT | CASSYTRQSGQPQHF | NA | TRBJ1-5 | NA | TRBV6-2/TRBV6-3
TGTGCCAGCAGTTACTCTATGACAATGAAGAACACTGAAGCTTTCTTT | CASSYSMTMKNTEAFF | NA | TRBJ1-1 | NA | TRBV6-5
TGTGCCAGCAGCTTGGGGAGCGGGGGAGGGGGCAACTACGAGCAGTACTTC | CASSLGSGGGGNYEQYF | NA | TRBJ2-7 | once | TRBV5-4
TGTGCCAGCAGTTCACACCAAGATACGCAGTATTTT | CASSSHQDTQYF | NA | TRBJ2-3 | NA | TRBV12-3/TRBV12-4